The 18 T cell receptor beta chains below come from one sample, sequenced in a study of blood T cell repertoires in COVID-19. The assay was immunoSEQ multiplex PCR, and TCRdb's table has in-frame clones only and misses some. The sample has approximately 63,000 clones, 80% to 90% seen once. The sequencing sample was made of peripheral blood. These receptors all stem from a woman aged 55-69 years with COVID-19, enrolled during active disease.

V is TRBV4-2 and J is TRBJ2-2; perhaps TRBD2 as D (6 bases). The germline CDR1 and CDR2 sequences are LGHNA and YNFKEQ. The CDR3 runs to 17 residues. V was trimmed by 0 bases and J by 7 bases, leaving 18 bases between them. The CDR3 reads CASSQEGSRETGGELFF. The CDR3 DNA sequence: TGTGCCAGCAGCCAAGAAGGTAGCCGGGAGACGGGCGGGGAGCTGTTTTTT.

This clone was picked up a small number of times. This chain joins TRBV10-1 and TRBJ2-7; 11 positions agree with TRBD2. Looked up from germline, CDR1 is WNHNN and CDR2 is SYGVQD (reference sequence). The CDR3 totals 17 residues. V was pared by 0 bases and J by 2 bases, with 6 bases of the junction left unmatched. For the CDR3, the DNA is TGCGCCAGCAGTGAGTCTAGCGGGAGGGCCCCCCCCTACGAGCAGTACTTC. Protein product: CASSESSGRAPPYEQYF.

This clone occurred once. The DNA of the CDR3 is TGTGCCAGCAGTTTAAGAGGGGGGGATTTTAAAGCTTTCTTT. Amino acid sequence: CASSLRGGDFKAFF. The gene calls are TRBV27 and TRBJ1-1; the D gene is possibly TRBD1 (6 bases). Trimming left V 2 bases short and J 9 bases short, with 16 bases between. This CDR3 has 14 residues. Germline CDR1 MNHEY, CDR2 SMNVEV (reference sequence).

This rearrangement joins TRBV18 to TRBJ1-5, with 8 bases aligning to TRBD1. Germline V lookup: CDR1 KGHSH, CDR2 LQKENI. The CDR3 extends over 17 amino acids. The ends lost 2 bases at V and 1 base at J; junction bases unmatched: 7. CDR3 in DNA: TGTGCCAGCTCACCAGGACAGGGTGGGGTCAGCAATCAGCCCCAGCATTTT. Protein: CASSPGQGGVSNQPQHF.

V usage is TRBV10-1 and J usage is TRBJ2-2, with D possibly TRBD2 on 5 matching bases. V was shortened by 4 bases and J by 1 base, with 13 bases between the two germline ends. The length of the CDR3 is 16 residues. Per the germline V gene, CDR1 is WNHNN and CDR2 is SYGVQD (reference sequence). CDR3 amino acids: CASSAYSALNTGELFF. The CDR3 nucleotides read TGCGCCAGCAGTGCCTATAGCGCCTTGAACACCGGGGAGCTGTTTTTT.

V usage is TRBV11-3 and J usage is TRBJ2-1, with 14 bases identical to TRBD2. Germline V lookup: CDR1 SGHNT, CDR2 YENEEA. This CDR3 has 16 amino acids. Losses at the gene ends were 5 bases for V and 8 bases for J; bases not matched to a gene: 8. The CDR3 is CASSPAGLAGVHEQFF. DNA of the CDR3: TGTGCCAGCAGCCCGGCGGGACTAGCGGGAGTGCATGAGCAGTTCTTC.

The rearrangement links TRBV4-1 to TRBJ2-6; possible D gene TRBD1, 6 bases. CDR1 MGHRA and CDR2 YSYEKL come from the germline V gene. With 1 base removed from V and 0 bases from J, the gap between germline ends came to 16 bases. The CDR3 is made up of 19 amino acids. CDR3 protein: CASSQGHREAFSGANVLTF. The CDR3, as DNA: TGCGCCAGCAGCCAAGGTCACAGGGAAGCCTTCTCTGGGGCCAACGTCCTGACTTTC.

The V and J genes are TRBV28 and TRBJ2-7; 9 nucleotides agree with TRBD1. The CDR3 extends over 14 amino acids. With V trimmed by 7 bases and J by 7 bases, 11 bases remained unmatched. Per germline, CDR1 MDHEN and CDR2 SYDVKM. The CDR3: CASNWGDRVYEQYF. CDR3 nucleotide sequence: TGTGCCAGCAACTGGGGGGACAGGGTTTATGAGCAGTACTTC.

This chain uses TRBV6-5 with TRBJ1-2; 8 bases align to TRBD1. The CDR3 covers 12 residues. Losses at the gene ends were 6 bases for V and 7 bases for J; bases not matched to a gene: 4. Germline-derived CDR1 and CDR2 are MNHEY and SVGAGI. In nucleotides, the CDR3 is TGTGCCAGCAGCCAGGGGGCCGGTGGCTACACCTTC. Its translation: CASSQGAGGYTF.

This chain connects TRBV27 to TRBJ2-7; D call uncertain. From germline, CDR1 is MNHEY and CDR2 SMNVEV (reference sequence). The ends were cut back, 2 bases at V and 3 bases at J, with 8 bases in the middle. This CDR3 is built from 13 residues. As DNA, the CDR3 is TGTGCCAGCAGTTTAAGAAGGAGCTACGAGCAGTACTTC. Translation: CASSLRRSYEQYF.

The rearrangement uses TRBV5-1 and TRBJ2-7, with 9 bases that match TRBD1. The V and J ends lost 5 bases and 7 bases, in that order; junction bases with no gene match: 10. Per germline, CDR1 SGHRS and CDR2 YFSETQ. The CDR3 length is 14 residues. The CDR3 DNA is TGCGCCAGCAGGGCCGGGACAGGGTTCGGGGAGCAGTACTTC. Residues: CASRAGTGFGEQYF.

This rearrangement joins TRBV15 to TRBJ1-2; possibly TRBD1 for D (5 bases). Germline CDR1 is LNHNV and CDR2 is YYDKDF (reference sequence). V shed 3 bases and J shed 2 bases, with 7 bases lying between them. This CDR3 has 13 residues. In DNA, the CDR3 is TGTGCCACCAGCAGGGGGGGGAACTATGGCTACACCTTC. Translation gives CATSRGGNYGYTF. Looking up the rest from reference TRBV15 and TRBJ1-2 gives the full variable domain: DAMVIQNPRYQVTQFGKPVTLSCSQTLNHNVMYWYQQKSSQAPKLLFHYYDKDFNNEADTPDNFQSRRPNTSFCFLDIRSPGLGDTAMYLCATSRGGNYGYTFGSGTRLTVV.

The rearrangement links TRBV6-2 or TRBV6-3 to TRBJ1-3; maybe TRBD1 (5 bases). Trimming cost V 0 bases and J 0 bases, with 15 bases left between them. The length of the CDR3 is 18 residues. CDR1 is MNHEY, CDR2 SVGEGT, per germline. The chain's CDR3 is CASSYSGSGLNSGNTIYF. For the CDR3, the DNA is TGTGCCAGCAGTTACTCAGGTTCGGGACTCAACTCTGGAAACACCATATATTTT.

This chain connects TRBV19 to TRBJ1-5; D uncertain. V gave up 3 bases and J gave up 3 bases, with 9 bases separating them. This CDR3 region has 14 residues. The germline CDR1 and CDR2 sequences are LNHDA and SQIVND (reference sequence). The CDR3 DNA reads as TGTGCCAGTAGTATGGGCGGGAACAATCAGCCCCAGCATTTT. Translating gives CASSMGGNNQPQHF.

In its sample, this clone was seen once. This chain uses TRBV27 with TRBJ2-5; D possibly corresponds to TRBD2 (6 bases). CDR3 length equals 15 residues. Per the germline V gene, CDR1 is MNHEY and CDR2 is SMNVEV (reference sequence). With 3 bases removed from V and 5 bases from J, the gap between germline ends came to 16 bases. The chain's CDR3 is CASSFGGLSQETQYF. The DNA of the CDR3 is TGTGCCAGCAGTTTTGGGGGGTTAAGCCAGGAGACCCAGTACTTC.

This chain uses TRBV5-6 with TRBJ2-6; 9 bases align to TRBD2. This CDR3 is 18 amino acids long. V shed 0 bases and J 0 bases; nucleotides not matched to a gene: 4. Germline lookup yields CDR1 SGHDT and CDR2 YYEEEE. The CDR3 DNA follows: TGTGCCAGCAGCTTGGAGCTAGCGGGAAGCTCTGGGGCCAACGTCCTGACTTTC. This codes for CASSLELAGSSGANVLTF. The variable domain in full, with the rest retrieved from reference TRBV5-6 and TRBJ2-6, is DAGVTQSPTHLIKTRGQQVTLRCSPKSGHDTVSWYQQALGQGPQFIFQYYEEEERQRGNFPDRFSGHQFPNYSSELNVNALLLGDSALYLCASSLELAGSSGANVLTFGAGSRLTVL.

The chain combines TRBV19 with TRBJ1-2, with D uncertain. V was clipped by 5 bases and J by 4 bases, with 17 bases between them. CDR3 length: 15 amino acids. Germline V CDR1 and CDR2: LNHDA, SQIVND (reference sequence). CDR3 DNA: TGTGCCAGTAGTCAAAAGGAGGGTTCGAGCTATGGCTACACCTTC. Protein sequence: CASSQKEGSSYGYTF.

The V gene is TRBV7-3, the J gene TRBJ2-7; no definite D call. Germline V CDR1 and CDR2: SGHTA, FQGTGA. CDR3 size: 13 residues. The ends were cut back, 2 bases at V and 4 bases at J, with 9 bases in the middle. This CDR3 is CASSLGPLYEQYF. As DNA, the CDR3 is TGTGCCAGCAGCTTAGGCCCCCTGTACGAGCAGTACTTC.